This T cell receptor beta chain was sequenced in a study of blood T cells in healthy people across ages. Whole-study results and caveats: Age advanced and TCR beta diversity per million T cells fell, roughly linearly.

Trimming removed 11 bases at V and 2 bases at J, with 17 bases between. Germline V gives CDR1 SEHNR, CDR2 FQNEAQ (reference sequence). There are 14 residues in the CDR3. A second roughly 7 to 11 cycle PCR used barcoded and J-beta primers. TCRdb processed the 5' RACE reads anew with MiXCR; each CDR3 protein has one entry. The sample includes 1.5 million or so distinct CDR3 sequences, about 45% of them seen just once. A minimum of 5 micrograms of total RNA was extracted per sample. Note on this clonotype: The antigen is undetermined.

The V and J genes are TRBV7-9 and TRBJ2-3; tentative D call: TRBD1 (6 bases). Sample: blood. This sequence originates from a woman aged 18-29 years in good health. As DNA, the CDR3 is TGTGCCGGTCTGCGGACAGAATTCACAGATACGCAGTATTTT. Residues: CAGLRTEFTDTQYF.